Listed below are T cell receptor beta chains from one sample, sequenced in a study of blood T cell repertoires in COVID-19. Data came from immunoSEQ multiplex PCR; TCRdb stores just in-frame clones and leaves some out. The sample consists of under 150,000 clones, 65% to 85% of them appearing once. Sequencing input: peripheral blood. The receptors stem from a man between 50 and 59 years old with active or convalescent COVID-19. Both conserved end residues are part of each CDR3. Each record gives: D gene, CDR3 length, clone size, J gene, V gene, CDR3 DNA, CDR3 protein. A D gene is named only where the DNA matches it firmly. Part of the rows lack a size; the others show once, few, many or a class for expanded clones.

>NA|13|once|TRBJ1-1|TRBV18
TGTGCCAGCTCACCAACAGGGAACACTGAAGCTTTCTTT
CASSPTGNTEAFF
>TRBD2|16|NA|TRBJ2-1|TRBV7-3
TGTGCCAGCAGCTTAACGCCCGGGAGGGCGGGGGATGAGCAGTTCTTC
CASSLTPGRAGDEQFF
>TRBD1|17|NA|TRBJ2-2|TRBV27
TGTGCCAGCAGTTTACCTCGCGACAGGGGCCACACCGGGGAGCTGTTTTTT
CASSLPRDRGHTGELFF
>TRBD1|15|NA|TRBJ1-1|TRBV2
TGTGCCAGCTCGCCGGACAGGGGATTGAACACTGAAGCTTTCTTT
CASSPDRGLNTEAFF
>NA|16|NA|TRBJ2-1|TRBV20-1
TGCAGTGCTAGTCCCCGGCTAGCGATCTCCTACAATGAGCAGTTCTTC
CSASPRLAISYNEQFF
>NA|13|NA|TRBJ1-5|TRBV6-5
TGTGCCAGCAGTCGGACAACCAATCAGCCCCAGCATTTT
CASSRTTNQPQHF
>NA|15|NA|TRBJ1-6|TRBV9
TGTGCCAGCAGCAGCCCAGGGGCAGGTTTGGTTAGACTCCACTTT
CASSSPGAGLVRLHF
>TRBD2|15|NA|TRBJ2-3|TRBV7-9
TGTGCCAGCAGTTTCCTCGGAACTAGCGCAGATACGCAGTATTTT
CASSFLGTSADTQYF
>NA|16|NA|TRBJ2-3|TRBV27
TGTGCCAGCAGTTCTCCAGGGGCTACTAGCACAGATACGCAGTATTTT
CASSSPGATSTDTQYF
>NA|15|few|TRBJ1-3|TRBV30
TGTGCCTGGAGCAGGCTAGGGAGCTCTGGAAACACCATATATTTT
CAWSRLGSSGNTIYF
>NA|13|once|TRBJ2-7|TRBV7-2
TGTGCCAGCAGCCAATGGACAAATTACGAGCAGTACTTC
CASSQWTNYEQYF
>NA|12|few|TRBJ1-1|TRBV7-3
TGTGCCAGCAGCACACAGAACACTGAAGCTTTCTTT
CASSTQNTEAFF
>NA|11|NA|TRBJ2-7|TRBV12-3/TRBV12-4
TGTGCCAGCAGTCTCACTTACGAGCAGTACTTC
CASSLTYEQYF
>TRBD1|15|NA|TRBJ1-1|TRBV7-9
TGTGCCAGCAGCCCATTACAGGGGGCGGACACTGAAGCTTTCTTT
CASSPLQGADTEAFF
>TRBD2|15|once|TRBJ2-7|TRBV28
TGTGCCAGCAGTTCGTCGGCTAGCGGAGCCTACGAGCAGTACTTC
CASSSSASGAYEQYF
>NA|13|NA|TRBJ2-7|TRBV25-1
TGTGCCAGCAGTGATCCACCTATCTACGAGCAGTACTTC
CASSDPPIYEQYF
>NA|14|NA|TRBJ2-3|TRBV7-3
TGTGCCAGCAGCATCGGAGGGCTCCCAGATACGCAGTATTTT
CASSIGGLPDTQYF
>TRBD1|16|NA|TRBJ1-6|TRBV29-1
TGCAGCGTTGGAGCCTCCGGGCAGGGGGGCAGCTTGGCCCTCCACTTT
CSVGASGQGGSLALHF
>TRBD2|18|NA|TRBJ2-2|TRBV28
TGTGCCAGCAGTTTAGGGGTCCTAGCGGGAGGGGACACCGGGGAGCTGTTTTTT
CASSLGVLAGGDTGELFF
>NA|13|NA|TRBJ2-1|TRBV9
TGTGCCAGCAGCGTACCAGGGAGGAATGAGCAGTTCTTC
CASSVPGRNEQFF
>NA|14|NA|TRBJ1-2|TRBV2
TGTGCCAGCAGTGAAACAGGGCCTAACTATGGCTACACCTTC
CASSETGPNYGYTF
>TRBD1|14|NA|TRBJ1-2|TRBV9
TGTGCCAGCAGCGTTGGACAGGGGAACCATGGCTACACCTTC
CASSVGQGNHGYTF
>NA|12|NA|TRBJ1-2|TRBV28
TGTGCCAGCAGTTTATCTCCCTATGGCTACACCTTC
CASSLSPYGYTF
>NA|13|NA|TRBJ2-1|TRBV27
TGTGCCAGCAGTTTAGCGTCCTACAATGAGCAGTTCTTC
CASSLASYNEQFF
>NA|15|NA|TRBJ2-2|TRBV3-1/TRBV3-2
TGTGCCAGCAGCCCTCCTCAGGGGAACACCGGGGAGCTGTTTTTT
CASSPPQGNTGELFF
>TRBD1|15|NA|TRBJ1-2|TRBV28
TGTGCCATCTCCGAGGCAGGGGGCGAGTCACATGGCTACACCTTC
CAISEAGGESHGYTF
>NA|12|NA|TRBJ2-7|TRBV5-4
TGTGCCAGCAGCTCGACTAGAGGCGAGCAGTACTTC
CASSSTRGEQYF
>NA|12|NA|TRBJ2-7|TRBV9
TGTGCCAGCAGCCCCCAAGGAGGGGAGCAGTACTTC
CASSPQGGEQYF
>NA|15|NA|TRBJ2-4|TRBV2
TGTGCCAGCGCCCCTCGGCGGGTTGCCAAAAACATTCAGTACTTC
CASAPRRVAKNIQYF
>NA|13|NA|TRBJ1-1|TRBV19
TGTGCCAGTAGTATTGGGCAGATTGGTGGAGCTTTCTTT
CASSIGQIGGAFF
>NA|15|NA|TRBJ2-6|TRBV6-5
TGTGCCAGCAGTTCAGGGCCCTCTGGGGCCAACGTCCTGACTTTC
CASSSGPSGANVLTF
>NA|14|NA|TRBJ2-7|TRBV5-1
TGCGCCAGCAGCCCCTTAGCGGCGGGGTACGAGCAGTACTTC
CASSPLAAGYEQYF
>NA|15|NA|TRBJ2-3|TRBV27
TGTGCCAGCAGTTTTGATAGGCGGAGCACAGATACGCAGTATTTT
CASSFDRRSTDTQYF
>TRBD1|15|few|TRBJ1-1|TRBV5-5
TGTGCCAGCAGCTTCCGCGGACAGGGCGACGGTGAAGCTTTCTTT
CASSFRGQGDGEAFF
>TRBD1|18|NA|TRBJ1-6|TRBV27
TGTGCCAGCAGTTTATCGGCAGGGGGTCTCTCCTATAATTCACCCCTCCACTTT
CASSLSAGGLSYNSPLHF
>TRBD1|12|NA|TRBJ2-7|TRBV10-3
TGTGCCATCTTGACAGGGGCCTACGAGCAGTACTTC
CAILTGAYEQYF
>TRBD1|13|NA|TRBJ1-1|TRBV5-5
TGTGCCAGCAGCTTGGGCAGGGGGACTGAAGCTTTCTTT
CASSLGRGTEAFF
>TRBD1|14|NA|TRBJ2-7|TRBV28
TGTGCCAGCCGCCCCGGGACAGACTTTGACGAGCAGTACTTC
CASRPGTDFDEQYF